These 14 T cell receptor beta chains came from one sample sequenced in a study of cytomegalovirus exposure and HLA in healthy donors. With 60 Vbeta and 13 Jbeta primers, the PCR was carried out. Assay used: immunoSEQ multiplex PCR; TCRdb lists only in-frame clones, some missing. The repertoire has about 210,000 clones, about 79% of them found once; the top ten carry roughly 1.9%. The sequencing input was PBMCs. All receptors derive from a male donor in good health and CMV-seronegative.

This chain uses TRBV19 with TRBJ2-2, with TRBD1 matching over 8 bases. V gave up 11 bases and J gave up 2 bases; unmatched junction bases: 7. Germline CDR1 reads LNHDA; CDR2 reads SQIVND (reference sequence). This CDR3 has 14 residues. DNA of the CDR3: TGTGCCTCAAGGACAGGGAGAAACACCGGGGAGCTGTTTTTT. This codes for CASRTGRNTGELFF.

In this sample, this clone turned up a few times. The rearrangement joins TRBV7-9 to TRBJ1-5, with D tentatively TRBD1 (5 bases). Germline V gene sequence: CDR1 SEHNR, CDR2 FQNEAQ (reference sequence). V was shortened by 5 bases and J by 0 bases, with 8 bases between the two germline ends. The CDR3 is 14 residues long. The CDR3 DNA follows: TGTGCCAGCAGCAGGGGTTATAGCAATCAGCCCCAGCATTTT. Protein: CASSRGYSNQPQHF.

The V and J genes are TRBV5-1 and TRBJ1-4, with a tentative D call TRBD1 (6 bases). Trimming left V 0 bases short and J 4 bases short, with 13 bases between. CDR3 size: 16 residues. Germline-derived CDR1 and CDR2 are SGHRS and YFSETQ. The CDR3 DNA sequence: TGCGCCAGCAGCTTGGCCTTGGGGGCCTTTAATGAAAAACTGTTTTTT. It translates to CASSLALGAFNEKLFF.

The chain links TRBV27 to TRBJ1-6; weak D call: TRBD1 (6 bases). The germline CDR1 and CDR2 sequences are MNHEY and SMNVEV (reference sequence). V was cut by 3 bases and J by 0 bases, with 9 bases left in between. This CDR3 spans 16 amino acids. In nucleotides, the CDR3 is TGTGCCAGCAGTTTGTGGGGGCCCTCCTATAATTCACCCCTCCACTTT. Amino acids: CASSLWGPSYNSPLHF.

The table lists this clone with a count of one. This chain connects TRBV4-2 to TRBJ2-3, with 10 bases that match TRBD2. The ends lost 1 base at V and 3 bases at J; junction bases unmatched: 4. The CDR3 is 16 amino acids. The V gene's germline CDR1 is LGHNA and CDR2 YNFKEQ. The CDR3 region is CASSQGTSGTTDTQYF. The CDR3 DNA sequence: TGTGCCAGCAGCCAAGGGACTAGCGGTACGACAGATACGCAGTATTTT.

This clone was seen a few times. This rearrangement joins TRBV28 to TRBJ1-5, with TRBD1 matching over 8 bases. The CDR3 covers 15 residues. J was trimmed by 2 bases and V by 6 bases; bases with no gene match: 6. Germline CDR1 and CDR2: MDHEN and SYDVKM. Here the CDR3 DNA reads TGTGCCAGCAGCAGGACAGGGAGCGGCAATCAGCCCCAGCATTTT. It codes for CASSRTGSGNQPQHF.

V is TRBV7-2 and J is TRBJ2-3; the D is unclear. Trimming cost V 5 bases and J 6 bases, with 9 bases left between them. Germline CDR1 and CDR2: SGHTA and FQGNSA. The CDR3 is 12 amino acids. CDR3 DNA sequence: TGTGCCAGCAGCCCCTGGGCGGATACGCAGTATTTT. This encodes CASSPWADTQYF. The whole variable domain, filled in from reference TRBV7-2 and TRBJ2-3, reads GAGVSQSPSNKVTEKGKDVELRCDPISGHTALYWYRQSLGQGLEFLIYFQGNSAPDKSGLPSDRFSAERTGGSVSTLTIQRTQQEDSAVYLCASSPWADTQYFGPGTRLTVL.

The CDR3 nucleotides read TGTGCCAGCAGTGGGGGGACAGGGACTCAAAATCAGCCCCAGCATTTT. It is translated as CASSGGTGTQNQPQHF. The chain couples TRBV6-6 to TRBJ1-5; TRBD1 aligns across 9 bases. Germline V gives CDR1 MNHNY, CDR2 SVGAGI (reference sequence). The J segment lost 4 bases and the V segment lost 5 bases, leaving 9 bases of the junction unmatched. This CDR3 has 16 residues.

This clone was seen just once. The gene calls are TRBV5-4 and TRBJ1-4, with D tentatively TRBD1 (5 bases). Deletions cut 4 bases from V and 0 bases from J, with 10 bases between. This CDR3 has 15 residues. Germline V gene data show CDR1 as SGHNT and CDR2 as YYREEE (reference sequence). The DNA of the CDR3 is TGTGCCAGCAGCGGAGGGGCATCAACTAATGAAAAACTGTTTTTT. It specifies CASSGGASTNEKLFF.

The chain has TRBV6-1 and TRBJ1-1; no firm D call. The germline gives CDR1 MNHNS, CDR2 SASEGT. Deletions cut 10 bases from V and 0 bases from J, with 9 bases between. This CDR3 comprises 12 residues. Written as DNA, the CDR3 is TGTGCCATTTACAGCTTGAACACTGAAGCTTTCTTT. This codes for CAIYSLNTEAFF.

The chain has TRBV4-1 and TRBJ2-1; D uncertain. The V gene's germline CDR1 is MGHRA and CDR2 YSYEKL. This CDR3 has 12 amino acids. V lost 0 bases to trimming and J lost 15 bases, with 12 bases between them. CDR3 residues: CASSQDRLLMFF. For the CDR3, the DNA is TGCGCCAGCAGCCAAGACAGGTTATTGATGTTCTTC.

This clone has just a few counts. The chain joins TRBV28 to TRBJ2-7; D not certain. This CDR3 comprises 13 residues. The V gene's germline CDR1 is MDHEN and CDR2 SYDVKM. V lost 6 bases to trimming and J lost 0 bases, with 9 bases between them. Here the CDR3 DNA reads TGTGCCAGCAGACTCAGGATCTCCTACGAGCAGTACTTC. Translating it yields CASRLRISYEQYF.

The CDR3 DNA follows: TGTGCCAGTAGTATAATCAGGGCAGGGTATCAGCCCCAGCATTTT. Its translation: CASSIIRAGYQPQHF. The genes are TRBV19 and TRBJ1-5; TRBD1 is a possible D gene (5 bases). The CDR3 sequence is 15 residues long. The V gene lost 2 bases and the J gene lost 5 bases, with 13 bases spanning the gap. Per germline, CDR1 LNHDA and CDR2 SQIVND (reference sequence).

The J gene is TRBJ2-3, the V gene TRBV5-1; 8 bases align to TRBD1. There are 17 residues in the CDR3. Germline V gives CDR1 SGHRS, CDR2 YFSETQ. V shed 4 bases, J shed 2 bases, and the junction held 12 bases outside the gene matches. The CDR3 region is CASSPKGQGWNTDTQYF. CDR3 sequence (DNA): TGCGCCAGCAGCCCAAAAGGACAGGGTTGGAACACAGATACGCAGTATTTT.